Detailed here is one TCR beta chain. Its antigen is not known. Investigators prepared the TCR beta libraries by applying iRepertoire HTBI primers and Arm-PCR of CDR3 regions. MiXCR, applied by TCRdb to the multiplex PCR reads, yields one record per CDR3 protein. The sample includes a few hundred thousand distinct CDR3 sequences, about 18% of them seen just once. Noted time point: newly diagnosed GD, antithyroid drugs for less than 3 months. Isolated PBMC RNA provided the starting material for the TCR library. The data were obtained in a study of regulatory T cells in long-lasting Graves disease. Study-wide points: Persistent cases favored TRBV28, TRBJ1-2 and TRBJ2-5. Newly diagnosed patients shared 850 to 1,000 public clonotypes; persistent patients shared around 2,500.

Germline V gene lookup returns CDR1 LNHNV and CDR2 YYDKDF (reference sequence). This CDR3 region has 15 residues. V was clipped by 6 bases and J by 7 bases, with 19 bases between them. The same sample was also used in a study of T cells in Graves' hyperthyroidism and ophthalmopathy. That work states: Researchers defined stable Graves' hyperthyroidism as no ophthalmopathy progression within 18 months. A model built on 13 V-J features separated ophthalmopathy from stable hyperthyroidism.

This sequence originates from a young woman with Graves disease. The chain couples TRBV15 to TRBJ1-5; no firm D call. Sequencing used peripheral blood mononuclear cells (PBMCs), obtained at new diagnosis, from a patient treated with antithyroid drugs. Here the CDR3 reads CATRRQPDVGQPQHF. CDR3 sequence (DNA): TGTGCCACCAGGAGGCAGCCGGATGTAGGACAGCCCCAGCATTTT.